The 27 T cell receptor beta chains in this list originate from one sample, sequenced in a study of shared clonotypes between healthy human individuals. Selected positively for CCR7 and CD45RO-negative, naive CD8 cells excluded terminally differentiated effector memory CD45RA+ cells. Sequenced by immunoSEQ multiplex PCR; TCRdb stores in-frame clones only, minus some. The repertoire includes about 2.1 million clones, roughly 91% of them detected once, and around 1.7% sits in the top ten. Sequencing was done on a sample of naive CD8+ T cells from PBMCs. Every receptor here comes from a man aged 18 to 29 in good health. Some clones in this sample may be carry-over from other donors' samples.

The CDR3 sequence is CASSSGVLNTEAFF. CDR3 in DNA: TGTGCCAGCAGCTCAGGGGTTTTGAACACTGAAGCTTTCTTT. The J gene is TRBJ1-1, the V gene TRBV7-9, with D perhaps TRBD1 (6 bases). V lost 4 bases and J 0 bases, leaving 9 bases between the germline ends. This CDR3 is built from 14 residues. Germline V gene sequence: CDR1 SEHNR, CDR2 FQNEAQ (reference sequence).

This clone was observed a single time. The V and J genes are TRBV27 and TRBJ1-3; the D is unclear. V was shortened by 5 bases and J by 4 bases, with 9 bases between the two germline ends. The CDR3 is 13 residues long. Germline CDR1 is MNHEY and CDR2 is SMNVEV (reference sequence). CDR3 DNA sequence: TGTGCCAGCAGTCAAATACAGGGAAACACCATATATTTT. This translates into CASSQIQGNTIYF.

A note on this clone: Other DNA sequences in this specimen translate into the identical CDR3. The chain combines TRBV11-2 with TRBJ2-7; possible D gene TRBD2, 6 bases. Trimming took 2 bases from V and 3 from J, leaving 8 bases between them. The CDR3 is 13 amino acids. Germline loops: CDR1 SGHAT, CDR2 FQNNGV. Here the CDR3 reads CASSLWGDYEQYF. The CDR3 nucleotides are TGTGCCAGCAGCTTATGGGGGGACTACGAGCAGTACTTC. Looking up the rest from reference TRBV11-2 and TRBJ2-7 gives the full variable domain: EAGVAQSPRYKIIEKRQSVAFWCNPISGHATLYWYQQILGQGPKLLIQFQNNGVVDDSQLPKDRFSAERLKGVDSTLKIQPAKLEDSAVYLCASSLWGDYEQYFGPGTRLTVT.

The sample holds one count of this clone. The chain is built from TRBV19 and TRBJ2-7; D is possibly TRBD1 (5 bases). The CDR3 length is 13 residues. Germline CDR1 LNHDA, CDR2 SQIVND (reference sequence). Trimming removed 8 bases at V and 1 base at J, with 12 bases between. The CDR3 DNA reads TGTGCCAGTTTCGGAGACAGTTCCTACGAGCAGTACTTC. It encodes CASFGDSSYEQYF.

CDR3 nucleotides: TGTGCCAGCAGCCCTAGTAGTTTAGCTAACTATGGCTACACCTTC. This encodes CASSPSSLANYGYTF. The J gene is TRBJ1-2, the V gene TRBV5-6, with D unclear. V lost 4 bases, J lost 0 bases, and 13 bases lay in between. Germline assignment: CDR1 SGHDT and CDR2 YYEEEE. This CDR3 region has 15 residues.

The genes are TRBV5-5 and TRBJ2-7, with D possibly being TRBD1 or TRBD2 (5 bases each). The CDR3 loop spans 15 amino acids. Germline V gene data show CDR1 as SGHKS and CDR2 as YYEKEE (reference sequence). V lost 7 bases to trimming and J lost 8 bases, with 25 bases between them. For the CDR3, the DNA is TGTGCCAGCCGACCCCGGGACGGACCCCACCTGCAGCAGTACTTC. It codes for CASRPRDGPHLQQYF.

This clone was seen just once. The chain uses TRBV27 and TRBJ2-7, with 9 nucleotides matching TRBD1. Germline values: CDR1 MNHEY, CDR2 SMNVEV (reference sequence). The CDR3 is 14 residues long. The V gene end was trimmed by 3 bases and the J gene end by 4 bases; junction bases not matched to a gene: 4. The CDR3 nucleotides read TGTGCCAGCAGTTTTGCCGGGACAGGGTACGAGCAGTACTTC. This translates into CASSFAGTGYEQYF.

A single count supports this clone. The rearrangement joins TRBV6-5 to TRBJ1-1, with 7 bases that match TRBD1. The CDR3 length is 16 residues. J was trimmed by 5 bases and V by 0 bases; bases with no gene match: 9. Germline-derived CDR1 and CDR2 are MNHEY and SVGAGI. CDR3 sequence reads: CASSYSTGFLVTEAFF. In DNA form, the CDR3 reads TGTGCCAGCAGTTACTCGACAGGGTTTCTGGTTACTGAAGCTTTCTTT.

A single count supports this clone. The CDR3 DNA reads TGTGCCAGCAGTTTTCTCGGGACTAGGATGTACTTC. This gives the protein CASSFLGTRMYF. The chain recombines TRBV28 with TRBJ2-4; 8 nucleotides line up with TRBD2. The CDR3 consists of 12 residues. From germline, CDR1 is MDHEN and CDR2 SYDVKM. V gave up 3 bases and J gave up 15 bases; unmatched junction bases: 7.

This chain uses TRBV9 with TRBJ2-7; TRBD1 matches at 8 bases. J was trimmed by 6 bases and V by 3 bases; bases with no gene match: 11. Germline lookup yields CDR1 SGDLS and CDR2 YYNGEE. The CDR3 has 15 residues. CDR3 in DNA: TGTGCCAGCAGCGCCTCCGACAGGGGAGGCTCCGAGCAGTACTTC. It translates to CASSASDRGGSEQYF. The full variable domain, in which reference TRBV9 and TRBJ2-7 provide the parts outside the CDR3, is DSGVTQTPKHLITATGQRVTLRCSPRSGDLSVYWYQQSLDQGLQFLIQYYNGEERAKGNILERFSAQQFPDLHSELNLSSLELGDSALYFCASSASDRGGSEQYFGPGTRLTVT.

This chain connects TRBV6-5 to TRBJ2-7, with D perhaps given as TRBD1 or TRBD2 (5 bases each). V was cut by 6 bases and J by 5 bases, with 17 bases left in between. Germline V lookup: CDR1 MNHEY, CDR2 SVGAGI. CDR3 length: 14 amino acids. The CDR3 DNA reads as TGTGCCAGCAGCACCCGGGACCCCAGGGACGAGCAGTACTTC. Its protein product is CASSTRDPRDEQYF.

The CDR3 loop reads CASTGTANTEAFF. The CDR3 nucleotides are TGTGCCAGCACCGGGACAGCGAACACTGAAGCTTTCTTT. The chain joins TRBV27 to TRBJ1-1; TRBD1 matches 7 bases. Germline V gives CDR1 MNHEY, CDR2 SMNVEV (reference sequence). V lost 7 bases and J lost 1; bases outside the gene matches: 3. The CDR3 loop spans 13 amino acids.

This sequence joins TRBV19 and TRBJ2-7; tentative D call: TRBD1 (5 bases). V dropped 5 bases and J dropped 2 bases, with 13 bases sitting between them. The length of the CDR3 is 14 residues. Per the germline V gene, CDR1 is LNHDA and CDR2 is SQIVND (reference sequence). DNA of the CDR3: TGTGCCAGTAGTGAGCAGGGCTTCACCTACGAGCAGTACTTC. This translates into CASSEQGFTYEQYF.

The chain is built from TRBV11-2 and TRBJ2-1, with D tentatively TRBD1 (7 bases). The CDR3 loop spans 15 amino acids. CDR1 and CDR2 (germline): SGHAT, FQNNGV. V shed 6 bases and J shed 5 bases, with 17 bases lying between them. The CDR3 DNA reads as TGTGCCAGCAGATCCGCGGGACAGCCTGACAATGAGCAGTTCTTC. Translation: CASRSAGQPDNEQFF.

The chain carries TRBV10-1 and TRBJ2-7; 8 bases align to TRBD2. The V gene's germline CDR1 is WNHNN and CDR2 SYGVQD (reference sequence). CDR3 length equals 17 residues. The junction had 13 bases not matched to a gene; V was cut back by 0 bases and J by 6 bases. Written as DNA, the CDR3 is TGCGCCAGCAGTGAGTCGGGGCGGGGGGAAAGGATTTGCGAGCAGTACTTC. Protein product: CASSESGRGERICEQYF.

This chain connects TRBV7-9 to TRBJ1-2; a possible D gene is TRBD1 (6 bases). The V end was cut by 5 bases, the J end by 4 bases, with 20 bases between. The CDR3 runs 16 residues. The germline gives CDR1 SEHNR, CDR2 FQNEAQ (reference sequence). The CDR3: CASSAHREGTSYGYTF. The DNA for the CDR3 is TGTGCCAGCAGCGCACACAGGGAAGGTACATCCTATGGCTACACCTTC.

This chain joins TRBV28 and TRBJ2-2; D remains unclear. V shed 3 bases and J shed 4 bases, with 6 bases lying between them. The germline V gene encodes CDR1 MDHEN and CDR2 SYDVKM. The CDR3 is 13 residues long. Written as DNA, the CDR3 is TGTGCCAGCAGTTTCAGCCTCACCGGGGAGCTGTTTTTT. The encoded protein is CASSFSLTGELFF.

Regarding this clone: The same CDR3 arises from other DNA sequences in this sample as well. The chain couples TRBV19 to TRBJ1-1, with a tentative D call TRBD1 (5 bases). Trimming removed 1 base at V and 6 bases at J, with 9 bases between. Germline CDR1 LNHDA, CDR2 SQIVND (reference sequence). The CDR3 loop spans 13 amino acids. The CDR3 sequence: CASSIGSGAEAFF. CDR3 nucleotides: TGTGCCAGTAGTATAGGGTCGGGGGCTGAAGCTTTCTTT. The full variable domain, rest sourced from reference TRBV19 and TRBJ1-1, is DGGITQSPKYLFRKEGQNVTLSCEQNLNHDAMYWYRQDPGQGLRLIYYSQIVNDFQKGDIAEGYSVSREKKESFPLTVTSAQKNPTAFYLCASSIGSGAEAFFGQGTRLTVV.

The CDR3 coding sequence is TGTGCCAGCACCCCCACCCAGGGGGCAACGGCAGATACGCAGTATTTT. Protein: CASTPTQGATADTQYF. The chain employs TRBV9 and TRBJ2-3, with 8 bases that match TRBD1. In germline, CDR1 is SGDLS, CDR2 YYNGEE. This CDR3 has 16 residues. Losses at the gene ends were 6 bases for V and 4 bases for J; bases not matched to a gene: 13.

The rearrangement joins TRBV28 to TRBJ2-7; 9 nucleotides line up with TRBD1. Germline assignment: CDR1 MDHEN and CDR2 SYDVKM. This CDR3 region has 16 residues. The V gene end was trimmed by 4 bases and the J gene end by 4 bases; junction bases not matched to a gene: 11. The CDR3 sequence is CASSSAGTGIVYEQYF. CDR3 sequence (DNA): TGTGCCAGCAGTTCCGCCGGGACAGGGATCGTTTACGAGCAGTACTTC.

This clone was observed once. CDR3 sequence: CASGWTSGTYEQYF. The CDR3 DNA reads as TGTGCCAGCGGCTGGACTAGCGGGACCTACGAGCAGTACTTC. J is TRBJ2-7 and V is TRBV7-9; 12 positions match TRBD2. V lost 8 bases to trimming and J lost 2 bases; unmatched junction nucleotides: 4. Germline V gene data show CDR1 as SEHNR and CDR2 as FQNEAQ (reference sequence). CDR3 length: 14 amino acids.

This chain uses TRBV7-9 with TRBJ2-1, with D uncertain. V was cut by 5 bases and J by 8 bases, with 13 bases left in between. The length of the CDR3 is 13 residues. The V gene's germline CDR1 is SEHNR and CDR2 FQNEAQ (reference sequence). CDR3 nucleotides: TGTGCCAGCAGCACACCGCCAGACCATGAGCAGTTCTTC. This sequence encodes CASSTPPDHEQFF.

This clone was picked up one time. In DNA form, the CDR3 reads TGTGCCAGCAGCGTATCCGGCCTCGTACAAGAGACCCAGTACTTC. Translating it yields CASSVSGLVQETQYF. The chain links TRBV9 to TRBJ2-5; D is uncertain. Germline lookup yields CDR1 SGDLS and CDR2 YYNGEE. Deletions cut 1 base from V and 2 bases from J, with 12 bases between. CDR3 size: 15 residues.

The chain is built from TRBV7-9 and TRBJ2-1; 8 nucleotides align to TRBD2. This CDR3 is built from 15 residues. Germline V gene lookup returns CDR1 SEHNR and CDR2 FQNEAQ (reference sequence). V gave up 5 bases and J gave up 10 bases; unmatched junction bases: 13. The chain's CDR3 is CASSPGTRAFWEQFF. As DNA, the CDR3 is TGTGCCAGCAGCCCAGGGACTAGGGCTTTTTGGGAGCAGTTCTTC.

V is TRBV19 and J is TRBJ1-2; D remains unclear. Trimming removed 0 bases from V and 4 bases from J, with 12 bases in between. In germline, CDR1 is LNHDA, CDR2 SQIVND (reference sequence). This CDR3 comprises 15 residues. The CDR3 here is CASSIDARLGYGYTF. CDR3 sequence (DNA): TGTGCCAGTAGTATAGACGCTCGACTTGGCTATGGCTACACCTTC.

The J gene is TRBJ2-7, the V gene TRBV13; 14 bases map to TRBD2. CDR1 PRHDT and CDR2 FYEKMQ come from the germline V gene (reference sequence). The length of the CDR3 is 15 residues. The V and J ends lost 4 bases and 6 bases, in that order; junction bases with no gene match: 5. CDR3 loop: CASSSGLAGVGEQYF. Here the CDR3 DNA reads TGTGCCAGCAGCTCGGGACTAGCGGGAGTGGGCGAGCAGTACTTC.

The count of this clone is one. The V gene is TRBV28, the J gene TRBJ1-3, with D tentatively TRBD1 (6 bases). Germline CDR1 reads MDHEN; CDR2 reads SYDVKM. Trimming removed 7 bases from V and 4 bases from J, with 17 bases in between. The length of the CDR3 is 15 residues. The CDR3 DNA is TGTGCCAGCACCCCTCTGGCAGGGGCGGGAAACACCATATATTTT. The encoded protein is CASTPLAGAGNTIYF.